The next 13 T cell receptor beta chains were all read from a single sample in a study of response to subunit inactivated influenza vaccine. TCRdb re-called the RT-PCR reads with MiXCR, one entry per CDR3 protein. The sample contains about half a million distinct CDR3 sequences, approximately 11% of which appear only once. The sample consisted of PBMCs from blood, taken more than 35 days after vaccination. These receptor sequences come from a man aged 50 or older who received an inactivated influenza vaccine.

This clonotype was picked up many times. The rearrangement uses TRBV11-2 and TRBJ2-1; TRBD2 agrees at 11 bases. Germline V gene sequence: CDR1 SGHAT, CDR2 FQNNGV. V trimming: 5 bases; J trimming: 8 bases; junction bases outside the gene matches: 17. This CDR3 is 18 amino acids long. The DNA for the CDR3 is TGTGCCAGCAGCCTCCGGGGGTATAGCGGGAGGGCCGTGGATGAGCAGTTCTTC. It is translated as CASSLRGYSGRAVDEQFF.

The rearrangement joins TRBV3-1 to TRBJ2-7, with D hard to call. Germline V gene data show CDR1 as LGHDT and CDR2 as YNNKEL (reference sequence). The CDR3 is 16 residues long. Trimming removed 3 bases from V and 1 base from J, with 16 bases in between. CDR3: CASSHSPASASYEQYF. The DNA of the CDR3 is TGTGCCAGCAGCCACTCCCCTGCGAGTGCATCCTACGAGCAGTACTTC.

This clonotype was observed a handful of times. J is TRBJ2-7 and V is TRBV7-2; 7 positions agree with TRBD2. The germline gives CDR1 SGHTA, CDR2 FQGNSA. The J segment lost 2 bases and the V segment lost 0 bases, leaving 7 bases of the junction unmatched. The CDR3 contains 16 residues. CDR3 in DNA: TGTGCCAGCAGCTTAGCCCCGTCTAGCGGAGCCTACGAGCAGTACTTC. Translation: CASSLAPSSGAYEQYF.

V gene TRBV6-5 combines with J gene TRBJ2-1, with D possibly TRBD2 on 5 matching bases. This CDR3 is built from 17 residues. The germline V gene has CDR1 MNHEY and CDR2 SVGAGI. V dropped 0 bases and J dropped 6 bases, with 18 bases sitting between them. The CDR3 nucleotides are TGTGCCAGCAGTTACTCGAGGTTCGAGTTAGGGAGCAATGAGCAGTTCTTC. Amino acids: CASSYSRFELGSNEQFF.

The CDR3 coding sequence is TGCAGTGCCGCCCGCAAGGAGACCCAGTACTTC. Amino acids: CSAARKETQYF. The rearrangement uses TRBV20-1 and TRBJ2-5, with D uncertain. Trimming shortened V by 6 bases and J by 5 bases, and 10 bases separated the two germline ends. CDR3 length: 11 residues. Germline CDR1 and CDR2: DFQATT and SNEGSKA (reference sequence).

About this clonotype: Compared with germline, one end of the junction differs, possibly owing to a read error. The gene calls are TRBV7-9 and TRBJ1-3; D unclear. CDR1 is SEHNR and CDR2 is FQNEAQ in the germline V gene (reference sequence). This CDR3 is built from 16 residues. The CDR3 region has the DNA TGTGCCAGCAGCTTAATTTTCGGTTACTCTGGAGACACCATATATTTT. This encodes CASSLIFGYSGDTIYF.

This clonotype has only a few counts. V gene TRBV27 combines with J gene TRBJ2-1; 7 nucleotides line up with TRBD2. This CDR3 region has 12 residues. V lost 6 bases, J lost 12 bases, and 8 bases stayed unmatched. The germline V gene has CDR1 MNHEY and CDR2 SMNVEV (reference sequence). CDR3 coding DNA: TGTGCCAGCAGAGCGGGACCAGCAGTGCAGTTCTTC. The encoded protein is CASRAGPAVQFF.

This clonotype was counted between two and nine times. The chain couples TRBV9 to TRBJ2-1; D could derive from TRBD1 or TRBD2 (6 bases each). CDR1 SGDLS and CDR2 YYNGEE come from the germline V gene. The CDR3 is made up of 17 amino acids. V was shortened by 4 bases and J by 4 bases, with 21 bases between the two germline ends. CDR3 loop: CASSPRWVGGPYNEQFF. CDR3 nucleotide sequence: TGTGCCAGCAGCCCTCGCTGGGTGGGGGGCCCATACAATGAGCAGTTCTTC.

There are many counts of this clonotype. This sequence joins TRBV4-1 and TRBJ2-1; no firm D call. The CDR3 consists of 13 residues. CDR1 and CDR2 (germline): MGHRA, YSYEKL. V was trimmed by 1 base and J by 5 bases, leaving 6 bases between them. The CDR3 reads CASSQGLDNEQFF. CDR3 nucleotide sequence: TGCGCCAGCAGCCAAGGGTTAGACAATGAGCAGTTCTTC.

The rearrangement links TRBV2 to TRBJ1-2, with TRBD1 as a possible D gene (5 bases). The CDR3 length is 11 residues. The germline gives CDR1 SNHLY, CDR2 FYNNEI. Trimming cost V 1 base and J 13 bases, with 10 bases left between them. CDR3 nucleotides: TGTGCCAGCAGTGAAGGGGAGGGGCGCACCTTC. It specifies CASSEGEGRTF.

This clonotype was detected a few times. V is TRBV7-9 and J is TRBJ2-5, with 11 bases matching TRBD2. CDR1 and CDR2 from the germline V gene are SEHNR and FQNEAQ (reference sequence). This CDR3 comprises 16 residues. Unmatched junction bases numbered 6, after V lost 5 bases and J lost 1 base. The CDR3 spells CASSPQTSGAQETQYF. The CDR3 nucleotides read TGTGCCAGCAGCCCACAGACTAGCGGGGCCCAAGAGACCCAGTACTTC.

The chain employs TRBV4-2 and TRBJ2-7, with D maybe TRBD2 (5 bases). CDR1 is LGHNA and CDR2 is YNFKEQ in the germline V gene. V lost 0 bases to trimming and J lost 1 base, with 13 bases between them. The CDR3 spans 16 residues. CDR3 amino acids: CASSQDRSGGSYEQYF. CDR3 coding DNA: TGTGCCAGCAGCCAAGATAGGAGCGGCGGTTCCTACGAGCAGTACTTC.

The chain joins TRBV4-1 to TRBJ1-3, with D unclear. Per germline, CDR1 MGHRA and CDR2 YSYEKL. The CDR3 covers 17 residues. The V gene lost 0 bases and the J gene lost 0 bases, with 12 bases spanning the gap. In DNA, the CDR3 is TGCGCCAGCAGCCAAGAAGCACCCCGAGACTCTGGAAACACCATATATTTT. This codes for CASSQEAPRDSGNTIYF.